The T cell receptor beta chain under discussion was sequenced for a study of T cell responses to AZD1222 COVID-19 vaccine. Second-dose intervals of approximately 4 or approximately 12 weeks were pooled. Study-level findings and limits: Donors, mostly white British, included more females; clonal diversity was possibly underestimated. The study found vaccine-associated CD4 TCRs spanning spike, dominant at 160-218 and 743-854.

CDR1 is SGHRS and CDR2 is YFSETQ in the germline V gene. The CDR3 is 15 residues long. Trimming took 4 bases from V and 10 from J, leaving 18 bases between them. Sequencing was performed with immunoSEQ multiplex PCR; in TCRdb, only in-frame clones are kept and a portion is missing. The table records around 190,000 clones, about 89% of them present only once. On this clone: As yet, its antigen is unknown.

The TCR sequence derives from an adult who received the AZD1222 COVID-19 vaccine. The chain couples TRBV5-1 to TRBJ1-6; D might be TRBD1 (5 bases). This material consisted of peripheral blood, taken 28 days after the second AZD1222 dose. DNA for the CDR3: TGCGCCAGCAGCACGGAGGGAACGAGGGGCTCACCCCTCCACTTT. Translation: CASSTEGTRGSPLHF.